Sequencing of this T cell receptor beta chain was carried out in a study of identical twins. This clonotype was seen at least ten times. Its antigen remains unidentified. Each cDNA held unique molecular identifiers, and template switching gave it a universal primer site. TCRdb called the 5' RACE reads again in MiXCR, with one record for every CDR3 protein. The sample lists around 250,000 distinct CDR3 sequences, about 8.5% occurring once. Overall study findings and caveats: Out-of-frame alpha sequences common to twins exhibited a surplus of low generation probability.

V was cut by 8 bases and J by 4 bases, with 20 bases left in between. CDR3 length equals 15 residues. Another study also made use of these data, one on yellow fever vaccine responses in identical twins. That study adds: Twins reportedly mounted vaccine T cell responses that seemed partly convergent, partly personalized.

J is TRBJ1-2 and V is TRBV12-3 or TRBV12-4; D gene unclear. Material for sequencing was CD8+ T cells sorted from blood. The TCR originated in a woman under 30 in good health. This chain's CDR3 is CASLGGVLTTYGYTF. CDR3 DNA: TGTGCCAGCCTGGGTGGGGTATTAACCACCTATGGCTACACCTTC.